A selection of T cell receptor beta chains follows, all from one sample in a study of tumor-infiltrating lymphocytes in primary liver carcinoma. TCRdb reprocessed the multiplex PCR reads with MiXCR, giving one entry per CDR3 protein. Seen here are more than 95,000 distinct CDR3 sequences, roughly 85% observed once, and the top ten hold approximately 20%. What was sequenced was liver tumor tissue from sampling region 3. The source of these receptors is a man aged 40-55 years with primary liver carcinoma and hepatitis B virus infection. Each CDR3 is given with its conserved first and last residue. Each record gives: clone size, J gene, D gene, V gene, CDR3 protein, CDR3 DNA. The D gene is left open where the match is weak. Expanded clones are given a class, and other clones once, few, many or no size at all.

>.|TRBJ1-2|.|TRBV6-5
CASRPVTAELGYTF
TGTGCCAGCAGACCCGTGACGGCTGAGTTGGGCTATACCTTC
>.|TRBJ2-2|TRBD2|TRBV7-3
CASSFPPGGRADGVLFF
TGTGCCAGCAGCTTCCCTCCTGGCGGGAGGGCCGACGGGGTGCTGTTTTTT
>.|TRBJ2-6|.|TRBV11-2
CTTQRPRSGANVPTF
TGTACCACCCAGCGGCCGCGCTCTGGGGCCAACGTTCCGACTTTC
>.|TRBJ2-7|.|TRBV6-2/TRBV6-3
CANKRLQEGYEQYF
TGTGCCAACAAAAGACTACAGGAGGGCTACGAACAGTACTTT
>.|TRBJ2-2|.|TRBV4-2
CARSQLTDHTGELFF
TGTGCCAGGAGCCAGTTGACAGACCACACAGGGGAGCTGTTTTTT
>.|TRBJ2-3|.|TRBV6-5
CVSAYYGGTGTDTQYF
TGTGTCAGCGCCTACTACGGCGGGACGGGCACAGATACGCAGTATTTT
>.|TRBJ2-3|.|TRBV29-1
CSVKLQDGGTDTQYF
TGCAGCGTTAAGTTGCAGGACGGGGGAACAGATACGCAGTATTTT
>.|TRBJ2-7|.|TRBV11-2
CASSSGGFEQNF
TGTGCCAGCAGTTCCGGGGGCTTCGAGCAGAACTTC
>.|TRBJ2-1|.|TRBV4-1
CGSSQNPTWPYNVQFF
TGCGGCAGCAGCCAAAATCCCACATGGCCGTACAATGTGCAGTTCTTC
>many|TRBJ2-7|TRBD2|TRBV6-5
CASSGGLNEQYF
TGTGCCAGCAGTGGGGGACTAAACGAGCAGTACTTC
>.|TRBJ2-7|.|TRBV4-1
CASSQLPQGTGDEQYF
TGCGCCAGCAGCCAACTCCCCCAGGGGACTGGGGACGAGCAGTACTTC
>.|TRBJ2-7|.|TRBV30
CAWRPGAAYEKYF
TGTGCCTGGAGACCGGGAGCTGCCTACGAGAAGTACTTC
>once|TRBJ2-5|.|TRBV11-2
CTSSPRSAPGVTQYF
TGTACAAGCAGCCCCCGGTCAGCCCCAGGGGTGACCCAGTATTTC
>.|TRBJ2-1|.|TRBV12-3/TRBV12-4
CASSFARTSYNGQFF
TGTGCCAGCAGTTTCGCGAGAACCTCCTACAATGGGCAGTTCTTC
>.|TRBJ2-7|TRBD2|TRBV6-2/TRBV6-3
CANCTPTSGGYEQYF
TGTGCCAACTGCACTCCGACTAGCGGAGGATACGAGCAGTACTTC
>.|TRBJ2-7|.|TRBV5-4
CTSSPRLGEQYF
TGTACAAGCAGTCCCCGATTGGGCGAACAGTACTTC
>.|TRBJ2-2|TRBD2|TRBV29-1
CNVGTSAADTGELFF
TGCAACGTTGGGACTAGCGCGGCGGACACTGGGGAGCTGTTTTTT
>.|TRBJ2-7|.|TRBV5-6
CASSLEGSNIGVHNF
TGTGCCAGCAGCTTGGAGGGCAGTAATATTGGCGTGCACAACTTC
>many|TRBJ1-6|.|TRBV10-3
CAISGASGGASNNSPLHF
TGTGCCATCAGTGGGGCGAGCGGGGGCGCGTCTAATAATTCACCCCTCCACTTT
>.|TRBJ2-1|TRBD2|TRBV30
CAWSWGPGGEQFF
TGTGCCTGGAGTTGGGGTCCGGGAGGTGAGCAGTTCTTC
>few|TRBJ2-1|.|TRBV6-2/TRBV6-3
CASSYLIVGNEQLF
TGTGCCAGCAGTTACCTGATAGTTGGAAATGAGCAGCTCTTT
>.|TRBJ2-7|TRBD2|TRBV4-2
CASSQDRASGYYQQYF
TGTGCCAGCAGCCAAGATAGGGCTAGCGGGTACTACCAACAGTACTTC
>.|TRBJ2-1|.|TRBV12-5
CASGLVLGLTVDTYNERFF
TGTGCTAGTGGTTTGGTACTGGGTTTGACCGTGGACACATACAATGAGCGGTTCTTC
>.|TRBJ2-2|TRBD2|TRBV11-1
CASSSRSSGGPQGGELFF
TGTGCCAGCAGCTCCCGGTCTAGCGGGGGACCCCAGGGCGGGGAGCTGTTTTTT
>once|TRBJ2-6|.|TRBV12-3/TRBV12-4
CASTLRFTGANVLTF
TGTGCCAGCACCCTGAGATTTACTGGGGCCAATGTCCTGACTTTC
>.|TRBJ2-1|TRBD2|TRBV12-3/TRBV12-4
CASGRREGRSYKEQFF
TGTGCCAGCGGTCGGAGGGAGGGGCGCTCCTACAAAGAGCAGTTCTTC
>.|TRBJ2-7|.|TRBV11-2
CASSPLGGASLEQYF
TGTGCCAGCAGCCCGTTAGGGGGAGCGAGCCTCGAGCAGTACTTC
>.|TRBJ1-5|.|TRBV28
CASSLVSRARGQSQHF
TGTGCCAGCAGTTTAGTTAGTAGGGCCCGGGGTCAGTCCCAGCATTTT
>.|TRBJ1-1|TRBD1|TRBV14
CASSRGQERMNAEVFF
TGTGCCAGCAGCCGGGGACAGGAGAGAATGAACGCTGAAGTTTTCTTT
>.|TRBJ2-7|TRBD1|TRBV29-1
CTVSPGGYEEYF
TGCACCGTGTCCCCAGGGGGCTACGAGGAGTACTTC
>.|TRBJ2-7|.|TRBV6-2/TRBV6-3
CASTSGRSRISYEQYF
TGTGCCAGCACTAGTGGGCGGAGCCGCATCTCCTACGAGCAGTACTTC
>.|TRBJ1-2|.|TRBV6-2/TRBV6-3
CASSQTLEGTFDYTF
TGTGCCAGCAGCCAGACCCTCGAAGGAACCTTCGACTACACCTTC
>.|TRBJ2-5|.|TRBV6-6
CASSCSPIGHQETQYF
TGTGCCAGCAGTTGCTCCCCTATCGGGCACCAAGAGACCCAGTACTTC
>.|TRBJ2-7|TRBD2|TRBV11-1
CASSERVAGVAEQYF
TGTGCCAGCAGTGAACGAGTAGCGGGAGTAGCGGAGCAGTACTTC
>few|TRBJ2-1|.|TRBV11-3
CASILCVSNNVQFF
TGTGCCAGCATCTTATGCGTCTCGAACAATGTGCAGTTCTTC
>.|TRBJ2-6|TRBD2|TRBV6-2/TRBV6-3
CASSSGGPSQSF
TGCGCCAGCAGTTCGGGGGGGCCCTCTCAGTCTTTC
>.|TRBJ2-1|TRBD2|TRBV12-3/TRBV12-4
CANSLLGSGRGNEQFF
TGTGCCAACAGCCTTCTAGGGAGCGGGAGGGGTAATGAGCAGTTCTTC
>.|TRBJ2-2|TRBD2|TRBV20-1
CSARDIQRELNTGELFF
TGCAGTGCTAGAGATATCCAGCGGGAGCTTAACACCGGGGAGCTGTTTTTT
>.|TRBJ2-5|TRBD1|TRBV6-5
CANSQQGWEKTQYF
TGTGCCAACAGCCAACAGGGGTGGGAAAAGACCCAGTACTTC
>.|TRBJ2-7|.|TRBV29-1
CSIGQGAIGEQYF
TGCAGCATTGGGCAGGGCGCGATCGGGGAGCAGTACTTC
>.|TRBJ2-4|.|TRBV29-1
CSVDDARAAINIQYF
TGCAGTGTTGATGATGCCAGGGCGGCCATAAACATTCAGTACTTC
>.|TRBJ2-7|.|TRBV4-1
CAISQDTGRGPYEQYF
TGCGCCATCAGCCAAGATACTGGCAGGGGCCCCTATGAGCAGTACTTC
>.|TRBJ2-3|.|TRBV11-2
CAISLSLGGRIVTKNTQCF
TGTGCCATCAGCTTATCTTTGGGGGGTCGGATCGTTACAAAAAATACGCAGTGTTTT
>.|TRBJ2-2|TRBD1|TRBV29-1
CSVEGLDRAGTGELLF
TGCAGCGTTGAAGGGTTGGACAGGGCGGGCACCGGGGAGCTGCTTTTT
>.|TRBJ2-7|TRBD2|TRBV29-1
CSVIPGLGVHKQYF
TGCAGCGTTATACCGGGACTAGGTGTCCACAAGCAGTACTTC
>.|TRBJ2-5|TRBD1|TRBV5-4
CASSGTTGGRMKTQYF
TGTGCTAGCAGCGGAACCACAGGGGGGAGGATGAAGACCCAGTACTTC
>once|TRBJ2-1|.|TRBV6-1
CASSEERGIELFF
TGTGCCAGCAGTGAAGAGAGGGGCATTGAACTGTTCTTC
>.|TRBJ1-3|.|TRBV5-6
CASSLDSSGNTIYF
TGTGCCAGCAGCCTGGATAGCTCTGGAAACACCATATATTTT
>.|TRBJ2-5|.|TRBV11-2
CANSPRSPPGVTQYF
TGTGCCAACAGCCCCCGGTCACCCCCAGGGGTGACCCAGTATTTC
>.|TRBJ2-3|.|TRBV29-1
CSLDPGTDTQYF
TGCAGTCTAGATCCGGGGACTGATACGCAGTATTTT
>.|TRBJ2-2|.|TRBV12-3/TRBV12-4
CASTSHDRGGELFF
TGTGCCAGCACTTCCCACGACCGGGGCGGGGAGCTGTTTTTC
>many|TRBJ2-1|TRBD2|TRBV28
CASFPRLAGVGEQFF
TGTGCCAGCTTCCCTCGACTAGCGGGAGTTGGTGAGCAGTTCTTC
>.|TRBJ2-5|TRBD2|TRBV6-2/TRBV6-3
CASIYGSAGGWGETQYF
TGTGCCAGCATTTATGGTTCTGCGGGAGGATGGGGAGAGACCCAGTACTTC
>.|TRBJ2-3|.|TRBV4-1
CASSQDRTCGSTDTQYF
TGCGCCAGCAGCCAAGATCGGACATGCGGGAGCACAGATACGCAGTATTTT